This T cell receptor (beta chain) was retrieved from a study of cytomegalovirus exposure and HLA in healthy donors. Study information: A previous analysis identified 90 million to 140 million unique TCR beta sequences derived from roughly 180 million T cells. Whole-study findings and limits: Analysis performed later showed TCR beta chains linked to HLA being more clonally expanded than equally common others. Sequencing had likely introduced a cluster of highly shared sequence variants as an artifact.

Amplification used 60 Vbeta primers and 13 Jbeta primers. Here immunoSEQ multiplex PCR was the method, and the copy in TCRdb shows in-frame clones only, minus some. The sample consists of 150,000 to 200,000 clones, roughly three quarters of them appearing once. Concerning this clone: Its target is unknown.

The material sequenced was PBMCs. The TCR originated in a woman aged 40-49 years in good health and CMV-seronegative.

The CDR3 DNA follows: TGTGCCAGTACCAGGACTAGCGGGAGAAGTTGGACAGATACGCAGTATTTT. Protein: CASTRTSGRSWTDTQYF. The rearrangement links TRBV19 to TRBJ2-3; 13 bases fit TRBD2. CDR3 length equals 17 residues. V lost 7 bases and J lost 3; bases outside the gene matches: 10. The germline V gene has CDR1 LNHDA and CDR2 SQIVND (reference sequence).